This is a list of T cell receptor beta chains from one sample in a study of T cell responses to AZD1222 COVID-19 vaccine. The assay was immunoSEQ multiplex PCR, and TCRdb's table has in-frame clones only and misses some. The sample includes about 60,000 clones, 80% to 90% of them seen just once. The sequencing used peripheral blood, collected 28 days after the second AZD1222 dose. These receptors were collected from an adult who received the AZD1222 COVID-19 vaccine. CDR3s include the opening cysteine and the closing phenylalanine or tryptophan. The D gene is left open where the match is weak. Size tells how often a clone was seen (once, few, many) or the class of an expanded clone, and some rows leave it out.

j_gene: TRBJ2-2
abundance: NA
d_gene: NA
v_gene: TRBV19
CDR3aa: CASSIVRGETGELFF
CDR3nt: TGTGCCAGTAGTATAGTTAGGGGAGAGACCGGGGAGCTGTTTTTT

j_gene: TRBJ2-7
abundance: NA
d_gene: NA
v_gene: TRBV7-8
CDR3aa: CASSYLYEQYF
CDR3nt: TGTGCCAGCAGCTACCTGTACGAGCAGTACTTC

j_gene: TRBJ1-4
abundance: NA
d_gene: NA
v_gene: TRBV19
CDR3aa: CASSGGVATNEKLFF
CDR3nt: TGTGCCAGTAGTGGAGGCGTGGCAACTAATGAAAAACTGTTTTTT

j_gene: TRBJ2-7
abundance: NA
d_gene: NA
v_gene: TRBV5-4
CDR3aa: CASSRAGISYEQYF
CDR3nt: TGTGCCAGCAGCCGAGCCGGGATCTCCTACGAGCAGTACTTC

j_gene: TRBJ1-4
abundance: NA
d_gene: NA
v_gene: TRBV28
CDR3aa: CASRGQGSPNEKLFF
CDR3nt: TGTGCCAGCAGGGGGCAGGGCTCTCCTAATGAAAAACTGTTTTTT

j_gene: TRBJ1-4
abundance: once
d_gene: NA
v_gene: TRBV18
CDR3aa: CASSPRDTHEKLFF
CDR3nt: TGTGCCAGCTCACCACGAGACACCCATGAAAAACTGTTTTTT

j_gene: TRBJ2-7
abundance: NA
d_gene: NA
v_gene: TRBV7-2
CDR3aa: CASRQGSHSYEQYF
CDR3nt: TGTGCCAGCAGACAGGGCTCCCACTCCTACGAGCAGTACTTC

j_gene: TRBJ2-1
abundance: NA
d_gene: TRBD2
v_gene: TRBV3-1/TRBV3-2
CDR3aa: CASRLAGGPNEQFF
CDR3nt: TGTGCCAGCAGGCTAGCGGGGGGGCCGAATGAGCAGTTCTTC

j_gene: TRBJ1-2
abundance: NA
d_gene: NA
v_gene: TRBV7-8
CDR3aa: CASSPRRNPIGYTF
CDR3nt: TGTGCCAGCAGCCCCAGACGGAACCCTATCGGCTACACCTTC

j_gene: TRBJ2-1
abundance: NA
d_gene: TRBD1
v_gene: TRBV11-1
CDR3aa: CASSLETGGYNEQFF
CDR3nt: TGTGCCAGCAGCTTAGAGACAGGGGGATACAATGAGCAGTTCTTC

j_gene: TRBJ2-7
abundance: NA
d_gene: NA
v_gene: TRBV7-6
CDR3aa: CASANRGNYEQYF
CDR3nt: TGTGCCAGCGCGAATCGTGGGAACTACGAGCAGTACTTC

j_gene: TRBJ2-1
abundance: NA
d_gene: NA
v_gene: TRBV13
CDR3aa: CASSSYMVDYRANEQFF
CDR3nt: TGTGCCAGCAGCTCCTACATGGTGGATTACCGGGCGAATGAGCAGTTCTTC

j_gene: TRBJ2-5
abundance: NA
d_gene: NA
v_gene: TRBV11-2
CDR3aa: CASSQRRIQETQYF
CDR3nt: TGTGCCAGCAGCCAAAGGCGTATTCAAGAGACCCAGTACTTC

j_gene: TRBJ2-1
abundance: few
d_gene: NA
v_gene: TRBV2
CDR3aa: CASSVGQNNEQFF
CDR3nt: TGTGCCAGCAGTGTGGGACAAAACAATGAGCAGTTCTTC

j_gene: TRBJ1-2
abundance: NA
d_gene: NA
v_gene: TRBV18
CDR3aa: CASSPDYGYTF
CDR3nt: TGTGCCAGCTCACCAGACTATGGCTACACCTTC

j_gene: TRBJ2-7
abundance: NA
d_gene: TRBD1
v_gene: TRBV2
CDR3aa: CASSRTGTYEQYF
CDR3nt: TGTGCCAGCAGTAGGACAGGGACCTACGAGCAGTACTTC

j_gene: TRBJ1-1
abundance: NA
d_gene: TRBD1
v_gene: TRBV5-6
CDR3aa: CASSLGTGGRNTEAFF
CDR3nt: TGTGCCAGCAGCTTGGGGACAGGGGGCAGGAACACTGAAGCTTTCTTT

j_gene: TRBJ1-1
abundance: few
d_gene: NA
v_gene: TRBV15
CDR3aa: CATSRAWGARTEAFF
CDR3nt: TGTGCCACCAGCAGAGCGTGGGGGGCGCGCACTGAAGCTTTCTTT

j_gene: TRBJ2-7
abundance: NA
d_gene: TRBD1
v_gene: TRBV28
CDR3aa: CASSPSPGQGNEQYF
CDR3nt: TGTGCCAGCAGTCCCTCACCGGGACAGGGCAACGAGCAGTACTTC

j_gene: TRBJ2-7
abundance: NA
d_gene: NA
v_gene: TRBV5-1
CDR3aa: CASSLEPFSYEQYF
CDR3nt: TGCGCCAGCAGCTTGGAACCCTTCTCCTACGAGCAGTACTTC

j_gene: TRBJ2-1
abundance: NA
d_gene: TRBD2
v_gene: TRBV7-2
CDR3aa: CASSPGGLRLNEQFF
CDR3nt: TGTGCCAGCAGCCCGGGGGGACTGAGGCTCAATGAGCAGTTCTTC

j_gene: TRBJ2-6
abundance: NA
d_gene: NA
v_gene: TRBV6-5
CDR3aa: CASSGESSGANVLTF
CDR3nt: TGTGCCAGCTCGGGGGAAAGCTCTGGGGCCAACGTCCTGACTTTC

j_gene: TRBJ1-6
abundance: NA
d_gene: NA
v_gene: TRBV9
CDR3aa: CASSSDSNSPLHF
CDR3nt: TGTGCCAGCAGCAGCGACAGTAATTCACCCCTCCACTTT

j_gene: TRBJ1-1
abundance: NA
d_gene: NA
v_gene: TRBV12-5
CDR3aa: CATRAQGMNTEAFF
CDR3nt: TGTGCTACCCGGGCCCAGGGAATGAACACTGAAGCTTTCTTT

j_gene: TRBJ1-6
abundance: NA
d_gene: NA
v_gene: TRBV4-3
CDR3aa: CASSQDSLDNSPLHF
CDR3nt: TGCGCCAGCAGCCAAGACAGTTTGGATAATTCACCCCTCCACTTT

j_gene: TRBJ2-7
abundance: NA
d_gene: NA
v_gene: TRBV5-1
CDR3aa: CASSREGRSYEQYF
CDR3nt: TGCGCCAGCAGCCGTGAGGGCCGCTCCTACGAGCAGTACTTC

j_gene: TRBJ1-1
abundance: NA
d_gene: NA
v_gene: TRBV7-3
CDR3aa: CASSLTFGNEAFF
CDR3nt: TGTGCCAGCAGCTTAACGTTCGGGAATGAAGCTTTCTTT

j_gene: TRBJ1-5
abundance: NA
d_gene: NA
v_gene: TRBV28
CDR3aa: CASKSHGMPQHF
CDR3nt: TGTGCCAGCAAGTCTCATGGAATGCCCCAGCATTTT

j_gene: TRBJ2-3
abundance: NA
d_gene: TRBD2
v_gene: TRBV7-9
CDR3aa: CASSLAASGSTDTQYF
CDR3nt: TGTGCCAGCAGCTTAGCGGCTAGCGGTAGCACAGATACGCAGTATTTT

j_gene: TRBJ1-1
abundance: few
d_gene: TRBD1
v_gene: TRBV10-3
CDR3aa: CAIRLGTGPGTEAFF
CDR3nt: TGTGCCATCAGACTCGGGACAGGGCCGGGAACTGAAGCTTTCTTT

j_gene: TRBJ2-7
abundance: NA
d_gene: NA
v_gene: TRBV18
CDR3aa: CASSLQGSYEQYF
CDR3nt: TGTGCCAGCTCACTTCAGGGCTCCTACGAGCAGTACTTC

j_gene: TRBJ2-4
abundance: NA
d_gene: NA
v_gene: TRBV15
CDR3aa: CATSRQDEDIQYF
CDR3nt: TGTGCCACCAGCAGACAGGACGAGGACATTCAGTACTTC

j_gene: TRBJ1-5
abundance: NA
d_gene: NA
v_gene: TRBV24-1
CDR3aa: CATSGSGANQPQHF
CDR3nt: TGTGCCACCAGTGGGTCAGGGGCCAATCAGCCCCAGCATTTT

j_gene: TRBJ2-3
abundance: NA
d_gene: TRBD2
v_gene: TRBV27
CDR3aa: CASSPRLAGEPTDTQYF
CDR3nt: TGTGCCAGCAGTCCGCGACTAGCGGGAGAACCCACAGATACGCAGTATTTT

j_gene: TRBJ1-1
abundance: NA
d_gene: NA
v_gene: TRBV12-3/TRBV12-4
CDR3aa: CASSWVSAEAFF
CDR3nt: TGTGCCAGCAGTTGGGTGTCCGCTGAAGCTTTCTTT

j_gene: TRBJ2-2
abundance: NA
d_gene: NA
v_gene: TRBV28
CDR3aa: CASSNPSWGTGELFF
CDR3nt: TGTGCCAGCAGTAACCCATCGTGGGGGACCGGGGAGCTGTTTTTT

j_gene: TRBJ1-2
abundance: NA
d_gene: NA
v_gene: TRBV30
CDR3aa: CAWSPDLGGHGGYTF
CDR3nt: TGTGCCTGGAGTCCCGATTTGGGAGGGCATGGTGGCTACACCTTC

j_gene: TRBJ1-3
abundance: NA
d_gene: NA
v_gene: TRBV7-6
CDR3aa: CASSLTPGVRGGDSGNTIYF
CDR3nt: TGTGCCAGCAGCTTAACGCCGGGGGTTAGGGGAGGCGATTCTGGAAACACCATATATTTT

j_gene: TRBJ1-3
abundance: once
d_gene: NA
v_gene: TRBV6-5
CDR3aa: CASSYGGGNTIYF
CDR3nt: TGTGCCAGCAGTTACGGAGGTGGAAACACCATATATTTT

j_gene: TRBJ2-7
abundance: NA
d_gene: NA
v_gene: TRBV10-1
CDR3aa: CASSERGGRGEQYF
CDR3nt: TGCGCCAGCAGTGAAAGAGGGGGAAGGGGAGAGCAGTACTTC

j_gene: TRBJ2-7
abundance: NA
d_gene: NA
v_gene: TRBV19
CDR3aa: CASSIGARRMHEQYF
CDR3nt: TGTGCCAGTAGTATCGGGGCCAGGCGGATGCACGAGCAGTACTTC

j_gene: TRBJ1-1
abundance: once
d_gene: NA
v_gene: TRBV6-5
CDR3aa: CASILRGTTEAFF
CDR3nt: TGTGCCAGCATCTTGAGGGGAACCACTGAAGCTTTCTTT